The 27 T cell receptor beta chains below were found in one sample sequenced in a study of blood T cell dynamics during melanoma immunotherapy. Profiling relied on immunoSEQ multiplex PCR, and the TCRdb table lists in-frame clones only, not all of them. The sample records approximately 23,000 clones, roughly 91% being singletons. Time point defined: pre-treatment baseline. Sequencing was performed on blood, taken from a patient treated with checkpoint blockade. Receptor source: a human donor with melanoma.

In DNA form, the CDR3 reads TGTGCCAGCAGTTTAAGGCTAGCAGACAATGAGCAGTTCTTC. Encoded protein: CASSLRLADNEQFF. V is TRBV28 and J is TRBJ2-1, with D perhaps TRBD2 (5 bases). The CDR3 totals 14 residues. Germline V gene data show CDR1 as MDHEN and CDR2 as SYDVKM. Trimming pared 2 bases from V and 5 bases from J, leaving 10 bases between. Drawing the rest from reference TRBV28 and TRBJ2-1, the complete variable domain is DVKVTQSSRYLVKRTGEKVFLECVQDMDHENMFWYRQDPGLGLRLIYFSYDVKMKEKGDIPEGYSVSREKKERFSLILESASTNQTSMYLCASSLRLADNEQFFGPGTRLTVL.

The chain combines TRBV28 with TRBJ2-1; the D is unclear. CDR3 length: 14 residues. V dropped 5 bases and J dropped 7 bases, with 15 bases sitting between them. CDR1 and CDR2 from the germline V gene are MDHEN and SYDVKM. The CDR3: CASSVLINRNEQFF. CDR3 DNA sequence: TGTGCCAGCAGTGTCCTAATCAATAGGAATGAGCAGTTCTTC.

The CDR3 bases are TGCGCCAGCAGCTTGCCACGTAGTACGGGGAAGGGCTACGAGCAGTACTTC. It is translated as CASSLPRSTGKGYEQYF. The V gene is TRBV5-1, the J gene TRBJ2-7; possibly TRBD2 for D (5 bases). Germline assignment: CDR1 SGHRS and CDR2 YFSETQ. V was pared by 1 base and J by 3 bases, with 20 bases between. CDR3 length: 17 amino acids.

The genes are TRBV18 and TRBJ2-3; perhaps D is TRBD1 or TRBD2 (5 bases each). The CDR3 covers 14 residues. From germline, CDR1 is KGHSH and CDR2 LQKENI. Trimming removed 6 bases from V and 0 bases from J, with 10 bases in between. CDR3 in amino acids: CASSGTVSTDTQYF. The CDR3 coding sequence is TGTGCCAGCTCCGGGACCGTTAGCACAGATACGCAGTATTTT.

This rearrangement joins TRBV28 to TRBJ1-2, with D possibly matching TRBD1 (5 bases). The CDR3 extends over 15 amino acids. V gave up 4 bases and J gave up 2 bases, with 14 bases separating them. Germline V gene lookup returns CDR1 MDHEN and CDR2 SYDVKM. The CDR3: CASSSPQGRNYGYTF. CDR3 in DNA: TGTGCCAGCAGTTCCCCTCAGGGCAGGAACTATGGCTACACCTTC.

The chain is built from TRBV6-1 and TRBJ2-6; D could derive from TRBD1 or TRBD2 (5 bases each). CDR1 and CDR2 from the germline V gene are MNHNS and SASEGT. This CDR3 region has 17 residues. Trimming stripped 4 bases from V and 0 bases from J, with 13 bases between. This CDR3 reads CASSGAWGSSGANVLTF. DNA for the CDR3: TGTGCCAGCAGTGGGGCATGGGGGAGCTCTGGGGCCAACGTCCTGACTTTC.

The V call is TRBV28, the J call TRBJ1-6; D is undetermined. The V gene lost 3 bases and the J gene lost 3 bases, with 0 bases spanning the gap. CDR1 is MDHEN, CDR2 SYDVKM, per germline. This CDR3 is 12 amino acids long. Here the CDR3 reads CASSFYNSPLHF. DNA of the CDR3: TGTGCCAGCAGTTTCTATAATTCACCCCTCCACTTT.

The genes are TRBV19 and TRBJ1-5; 7 bases match TRBD1. V gave up 7 bases and J gave up 1 base; unmatched junction bases: 4. This CDR3 contains 14 residues. Germline V gives CDR1 LNHDA, CDR2 SQIVND (reference sequence). The CDR3 nucleotides read TGTGCCAGTACCAAGACAGGGAGCAATCAGCCCCAGCATTTT. Translation: CASTKTGSNQPQHF.

This clone has only a few counts. The chain carries TRBV19 and TRBJ1-5; D possibly corresponds to TRBD1 (5 bases). In germline, CDR1 is LNHDA, CDR2 SQIVND (reference sequence). This CDR3 has 14 amino acids. The V end lost 4 bases, the J end lost 9 bases, and 16 bases lay between the germline ends. This CDR3 reads CASSKGTDGRPQHF. CDR3 nucleotides: TGTGCCAGTAGTAAAGGGACCGACGGAAGGCCCCAGCATTTT.

Of note for this clone: The junction shows a germline mismatch at one end, possibly a read error. This chain connects TRBV7-9 to TRBJ1-5; D remains unclear. The V gene's germline CDR1 is SEHNR and CDR2 FQNEAQ (reference sequence). This CDR3 contains 12 residues. CDR3 sequence (DNA): TGTGCCAGCAGCTTAGCGGCCCCTCCCCTGCATTTT. Protein sequence: CASSLAAPPLHF.

V usage is TRBV11-2 and J usage is TRBJ2-7; no firm D call. CDR1 and CDR2 (germline): SGHAT, FQNNGV. This CDR3 contains 15 residues. Trimming pared 1 base from V and 0 bases from J, leaving 10 bases between. CDR3 region: CASSLADTSSYEQYF. Here the CDR3 DNA reads TGTGCCAGCAGCTTAGCCGATACGAGCTCCTACGAGCAGTACTTC.

The chain is built from TRBV19 and TRBJ1-5; no clear D. The CDR3 is made up of 15 amino acids. The V gene lost 3 bases and the J gene lost 5 bases, with 14 bases spanning the gap. Per germline, CDR1 LNHDA and CDR2 SQIVND (reference sequence). CDR3 region: CASSMGSLLDQPQHF. The CDR3 region has the DNA TGTGCCAGTAGTATGGGCAGTCTTTTGGATCAGCCCCAGCATTTT.

This chain connects TRBV5-1 to TRBJ1-1; D gene ambiguous. Between the trimmed V and J ends, which lost 0 bases and 5 bases, there was a span of 11 bases. This CDR3 spans 14 amino acids. Germline CDR1 is SGHRS and CDR2 is YFSETQ. The CDR3 sequence: CASSLVAGKTEAFF. The CDR3 bases are TGCGCCAGCAGCTTGGTCGCGGGAAAGACTGAAGCTTTCTTT.

The gene calls are TRBV7-2 and TRBJ1-5; D call uncertain. The germline gives CDR1 SGHTA, CDR2 FQGNSA. Trimming shortened V by 5 bases and J by 2 bases, and 4 bases separated the two germline ends. This CDR3 region has 12 residues. The CDR3 DNA is TGTGCCAGCAGCCAGGGCAATCAGCCCCAGCATTTT. Translation gives CASSQGNQPQHF.

The chain links TRBV5-1 to TRBJ2-3, with 7 nucleotides matching TRBD1. The CDR3 is 14 amino acids. The germline CDR1 and CDR2 sequences are SGHRS and YFSETQ. Germline trimming cut 4 bases from V and 3 bases from J; bases unmatched to any gene: 5. The CDR3, as DNA: TGCGCCAGCAGCCCCGCGACAGGGACAGATACGCAGTATTTT. Translating it yields CASSPATGTDTQYF.

V gene TRBV28 combines with J gene TRBJ2-7; D remains ambiguous. Germline CDR1 and CDR2: MDHEN and SYDVKM. CDR3 length: 14 residues. V was cut by 4 bases and J by 0 bases, with 10 bases left in between. CDR3 DNA sequence: TGTGCCAGCAGTTCCTCTAAGGACTCCTACGAGCAGTACTTC. It is translated as CASSSSKDSYEQYF.

V is TRBV7-8 and J is TRBJ1-5; 8 nucleotides match TRBD1. The J segment lost 3 bases and the V segment lost 4 bases, leaving 5 bases of the junction unmatched. Germline V CDR1 and CDR2: SGHVS, FQNEAQ. This CDR3 is 15 amino acids long. CDR3 protein: CASSSTGAYNQPQHF. CDR3 nucleotide sequence: TGTGCCAGCAGCTCGACAGGGGCTTACAATCAGCCCCAGCATTTT.

The chain carries TRBV30 and TRBJ1-5; 7 positions match TRBD1. The CDR3 covers 15 residues. Trimming at V came to 2 bases and at J to 3 bases, leaving 7 bases not matched to a gene. The germline V gene has CDR1 GTSNPN and CDR2 SVGIG (reference sequence). The CDR3 here is CAWSTSGQYNQPQHF. DNA for the CDR3: TGTGCCTGGAGTACGTCGGGACAGTACAATCAGCCCCAGCATTTT.

V is TRBV2 and J is TRBJ2-5; the D gene is possibly TRBD1 (7 bases). The germline V gene has CDR1 SNHLY and CDR2 FYNNEI. Deletions cut 6 bases from V and 1 base from J, with 12 bases between. The CDR3 runs 14 residues. In nucleotides, the CDR3 is TGTGCCAGCAGCAGGGGGGATCTCCAAGAGACCCAGTACTTC. It encodes CASSRGDLQETQYF.

The V gene is TRBV6-1, the J gene TRBJ1-2, with 9 bases aligning to TRBD1. This CDR3 has 12 residues. Germline CDR1 and CDR2: MNHNS and SASEGT. The V and J ends lost 4 bases and 12 bases, in that order; junction bases with no gene match: 6. The CDR3 loop reads CASSANRDRDTF. The CDR3 bases are TGTGCCAGCAGTGCTAACCGGGACAGGGACACCTTC.

V gene TRBV9 combines with J gene TRBJ1-2; D is undetermined. CDR1 SGDLS and CDR2 YYNGEE come from the germline V gene. V was clipped by 4 bases and J by 3 bases, with 7 bases between them. The CDR3 contains 12 residues. The CDR3 loop reads CASSTQYYGYTF. CDR3 DNA sequence: TGTGCCAGCAGCACACAGTACTATGGCTACACCTTC.

J is TRBJ2-7 and V is TRBV19; 8 positions agree with TRBD2. With 4 bases clipped from V and 4 bases from J, the junction kept 12 bases outside the gene matches. The CDR3 is 16 amino acids. The germline V gene has CDR1 LNHDA and CDR2 SQIVND (reference sequence). CDR3 protein: CASSKGAVAGKYEQYF. In DNA form, the CDR3 reads TGTGCCAGTAGTAAAGGGGCCGTAGCGGGAAAGTACGAGCAGTACTTC.

The chain carries TRBV19 and TRBJ1-1; D not certain. The germline V gene has CDR1 LNHDA and CDR2 SQIVND (reference sequence). This CDR3 region has 15 residues. The germline V and J ends were trimmed by 7 bases and 0 bases, with 15 bases remaining between them. CDR3 nucleotide sequence: TGTGCCAGTACCAATAGGGTAAGGTTGAACACTGAAGCTTTCTTT. Its translation is CASTNRVRLNTEAFF.

The chain has TRBV7-8 and TRBJ1-2; the D gene is possibly TRBD1 (5 bases). CDR1 and CDR2 from the germline V gene are SGHVS and FQNEAQ. V was clipped by 0 bases and J by 8 bases, with 13 bases between them. CDR3 length equals 14 residues. CDR3 bases: TGTGCCAGCAGCTTAGCGGGACCGGTGCTCGGCTACACCTTC. Residues: CASSLAGPVLGYTF.

A few counts support this clone. The chain uses TRBV5-1 and TRBJ1-2, with unresolved D. The CDR3 extends over 14 amino acids. Germline-derived CDR1 and CDR2 are SGHRS and YFSETQ. V was cut by 4 bases and J by 0 bases, with 10 bases left in between. CDR3: CASSPQPTNYGYTF. The CDR3 DNA reads TGCGCCAGCAGCCCACAGCCTACTAACTATGGCTACACCTTC.

This clone was recorded once. V is TRBV7-2 and J is TRBJ2-3, with D maybe TRBD1 (5 bases). Per germline, CDR1 SGHTA and CDR2 FQGNSA. The CDR3 consists of 13 residues. V was pared by 6 bases and J by 0 bases, with 7 bases between. CDR3 region: CASRGPSTDTQYF. The CDR3 region has the DNA TGTGCCAGCAGGGGGCCCAGCACAGATACGCAGTATTTT.

V and J are TRBV28 and TRBJ2-3, with D uncertain. The V end lost 5 bases, the J end lost 0 bases, and 9 bases lay between the germline ends. CDR1 is MDHEN and CDR2 is SYDVKM in the germline V gene. This CDR3 has 14 amino acids. The CDR3 region has the DNA TGTGCCAGCAGTCGTTCGACTAGCACAGATACGCAGTATTTT. Its protein is CASSRSTSTDTQYF.